What follows are 7 T cell receptor beta chains derived from one specimen sequenced in a study of shared clonotypes between healthy human individuals. Assay: immunoSEQ multiplex PCR; the TCRdb copy retains only in-frame clones and omits some. The table shows a few million clones, with roughly 93% occurring only once. The material sequenced was naive CD4+ T cells from PBMCs. Specified subset: CD45RA+ positively selected. Receptor source: a man between 18 and 35 years old in good health. Some clones in this sample may be carry-over from other donors' samples.

This chain joins TRBV5-1 and TRBJ2-7; perhaps TRBD1 as D (6 bases). Per the germline V gene, CDR1 is SGHRS and CDR2 is YFSETQ. The CDR3 runs to 14 residues. Deletions cut 4 bases from V and 1 base from J, with 12 bases between. CDR3 in amino acids: CASSQTGGSYEQYF. For the CDR3, the DNA is TGCGCCAGCAGCCAGACAGGCGGTTCCTACGAGCAGTACTTC.

This clone was seen just once. This rearrangement joins TRBV4-2 to TRBJ1-1; no definite D call. Trimming removed 0 bases from V and 1 base from J, with 15 bases in between. CDR3 length: 17 residues. Looked up from germline, CDR1 is LGHNA and CDR2 is YNFKEQ. The DNA of the CDR3 is TGTGCCAGCAGCCAAGAAGCCTGGGGTGAAGCGAACACTGAAGCTTTCTTT. Its translation is CASSQEAWGEANTEAFF.

The chain has TRBV4-1 and TRBJ2-3; D tentatively reads TRBD1 or TRBD2 (5 bases each). V shed 3 bases and J shed 4 bases, with 20 bases lying between them. The CDR3 runs 17 residues. From germline, CDR1 is MGHRA and CDR2 YSYEKL. The CDR3 coding sequence is TGCGCCAGCAGCCACGTCTTTGGTGGGGCGCGGGCAGATACGCAGTATTTT. It codes for CASSHVFGGARADTQYF.

In regard to this clone: Other DNA sequences in the same sample also yield this CDR3. The gene calls are TRBV27 and TRBJ2-3; no reliable D call. The V end was cut by 3 bases, the J end by 3 bases, with 7 bases between. Germline-derived CDR1 and CDR2 are MNHEY and SMNVEV (reference sequence). CDR3 length: 13 amino acids. CDR3 nucleotide sequence: TGTGCCAGCAGTTTTCTCTCAACAGATACGCAGTATTTT. It translates to CASSFLSTDTQYF.

This chain links TRBV11-2 with TRBJ2-5; no clear D. CDR1 and CDR2 (germline): SGHAT, FQNNGV. The CDR3 contains 14 residues. The V end was cut by 5 bases, the J end by 0 bases, with 10 bases between. CDR3 DNA sequence: TGTGCCAGCAGCGCCTCCGGCAACCAAGAGACCCAGTACTTC. As protein: CASSASGNQETQYF.

This clone was observed a single time. The chain is built from TRBV21-1 and TRBJ2-2; TRBD1, the D gene given by the table, was not confirmed from the DNA. TRBV21-1 is a documented pseudogene. The CDR3 totals 17 residues. The CDR3 spells CASSKGLRQGYGGELFF. CDR3 nucleotides: TGTGCCAGCAGCAAAGGCTTGAGACAGGGCTACGGCGGGGAGCTGTTTTTT.

This clone has only one observation. J is TRBJ2-3 and V is TRBV6-4; TRBD1 aligns across 7 bases. Unmatched junction bases numbered 10, after V lost 5 bases and J lost 2 bases. The CDR3 is 16 amino acids. Germline lookup yields CDR1 MRHNA and CDR2 SNTAGT. CDR3 region: CASSQIPGQNTDTQYF. DNA for the CDR3: TGTGCCAGCAGTCAGATTCCGGGACAGAACACAGATACGCAGTATTTT.